The source of this T cell receptor (beta chain) is a study of T-cell reconstitution after alpha-beta-depleted transplantation in children. It was with unique molecular identifiers that the TCRbeta library was prepared. Each CDR3 protein gets one entry after TCRdb re-called the PCR reads with MiXCR. The table lists roughly 420,000 distinct CDR3 sequences, 15% to 20% of them singletons. Study-wide points: By one year post-transplant, T-cell counts and diversity largely arose from T cells that were newly produced. At around two months after transplant, the alpha-beta T cells were reportedly derived from several hundred expanded clones that came from non-depleted graft cells.

The germline V gene has CDR1 ENHRY and CDR2 SYGVKD. This CDR3 spans 13 amino acids. V shed 11 bases and J shed 1 base, with 12 bases lying between them. This clonotype was seen more than once but under ten times. Antigen: not known. The starting material was PBMCs, mostly from graft donor cells, obtained 360 days after TCRalphabeta/CD19-depleted stem cell transplant. The origin of this receptor is a boy in the first two years of life who had a stem cell transplant for Wiskott-Aldrich syndrome, so the T cells may come from the graft donor. The V and J genes are TRBV10-3 and TRBJ2-1; possibly TRBD2 for D (5 bases). CDR3 bases: TGTGCCGCGATTAGCGAATCCTACAATGAGCAGTTCTTC. This sequence encodes CAAISESYNEQFF.